These 30 T cell receptor beta chains share one sample of origin, sequenced in a study of blood T cell repertoires in COVID-19. Method: immunoSEQ multiplex PCR; TCRdb's copy keeps in-frame clones and lacks some. The sample gives 150,000 to 200,000 clones, roughly 84% of which show up once; more than 8% is in the top ten. The source material was peripheral blood. Source of these receptors: a woman older than 75 with acute or convalescent COVID-19.

J is TRBJ2-3 and V is TRBV5-1; 16 nucleotides line up with TRBD2. The trim removed 4 bases at V and 2 bases at J, leaving 4 bases unmatched. The germline gives CDR1 SGHRS, CDR2 YFSETQ. The CDR3 consists of 17 residues. Written as DNA, the CDR3 is TGCGCCAGCAGCCTGGGACTAGCGGGAGGGGTCACAGATACGCAGTATTTT. This translates into CASSLGLAGGVTDTQYF.

There are a few counts of this clone. V and J are TRBV6-5 and TRBJ2-5; the D gene is possibly TRBD1 (5 bases). Trimming cost V 5 bases and J 5 bases, with 18 bases left between them. Germline CDR1 reads MNHEY; CDR2 reads SVGAGI. CDR3 size: 15 residues. CDR3: CASSPRAQTGETQYF. CDR3 sequence (DNA): TGTGCCAGCAGTCCCAGGGCCCAAACCGGCGAGACCCAGTACTTC.

This rearrangement joins TRBV29-1 to TRBJ1-2; D remains unclear. The germline V gene encodes CDR1 SQVTM and CDR2 ANQGSEA. This CDR3 comprises 11 residues. Trimming removed 6 bases at V and 7 bases at J, with 12 bases between. The CDR3 nucleotides are TGCAGCGTCGACCTGGGGAGTGGCTACACCTTC. Residues: CSVDLGSGYTF.

The chain joins TRBV3-1 (or the pseudogene TRBV3-2) to TRBJ1-3; perhaps TRBD1 as D (6 bases). This CDR3 contains 17 residues. Per germline, CDR1 LGHDT and CDR2 YNNKEL (reference sequence). Trimming pared 0 bases from V and 4 bases from J, leaving 16 bases between. DNA of the CDR3: TGTGCCAGCAGCCAAGATCTGGCAGGGGCAAGGGGAAACACCATATATTTT. It specifies CASSQDLAGARGNTIYF.

The chain recombines TRBV9 with TRBJ2-3; 8 positions agree with TRBD2. The CDR3 runs 17 residues. V lost 3 bases, J lost 8 bases, and 17 bases stayed unmatched. The germline CDR1 and CDR2 sequences are SGDLS and YYNGEE. The DNA of the CDR3 is TGTGCCAGCAGCGCTCGGGCCAGCGGGGGTCCGCAAGGTACGCAGTATTTT. Protein product: CASSARASGGPQGTQYF.

The chain employs TRBV5-1 and TRBJ1-2; D is ambiguous. The CDR3 totals 16 residues. Trimming removed 2 bases from V and 5 bases from J, with 19 bases in between. Germline lookup yields CDR1 SGHRS and CDR2 YFSETQ. DNA for the CDR3: TGCGCCAGCAGCTTAGAACGGGCCAAGGGAGGATATGGCTACACCTTC. Translating gives CASSLERAKGGYGYTF.

The sample holds one count of this clone. The chain has TRBV7-2 and TRBJ1-5; TRBD1 agrees at 7 bases. V gave up 3 bases and J gave up 7 bases; unmatched junction bases: 15. The CDR3 has 17 amino acids. CDR1 and CDR2 (germline): SGHTA, FQGNSA. CDR3 protein: CASSFIIGRGSGQPQHF. The CDR3 DNA sequence: TGTGCCAGCAGCTTCATCATCGGCAGGGGGTCGGGGCAGCCCCAGCATTTT.

This clone is a singleton in its sample. The chain combines TRBV7-3 with TRBJ2-1; 10 bases line up with TRBD1. After removal of 5 bases from V and 9 bases from J, the junction contained 10 bases not matched to a gene. This CDR3 has 15 residues. Germline V gives CDR1 SGHTA, CDR2 FQGTGA. CDR3 sequence (DNA): TGTGCCAGCAGCACCGGGACAGGGGATAAGGTTGAGCAGTTCTTC. Residues: CASSTGTGDKVEQFF.

This clone was recorded once. This rearrangement joins TRBV29-1 to TRBJ1-3; unclear D gene. Germline CDR1 SQVTM, CDR2 ANQGSEA. The CDR3 has 11 amino acids. V lost 5 bases, J lost 1 base, and 3 bases lay in between. The CDR3 bases are TGCAGCGTTCAGTCTGGAAACACCATATATTTT. Its translation is CSVQSGNTIYF.

The V gene is TRBV3-1 (or the pseudogene TRBV3-2), the J gene TRBJ2-7; D is possibly TRBD2 (5 bases). Germline-derived CDR1 and CDR2 are LGHDT and YNNKEL (reference sequence). Trimming removed 4 bases at V and 2 bases at J, with 15 bases between. The CDR3 has 15 amino acids. As DNA, the CDR3 is TGTGCCAGCAGCCCCCCGGGCGGACTGACCTACGAGCAGTACTTC. As protein: CASSPPGGLTYEQYF.

This chain uses TRBV10-3 with TRBJ1-2, with 11 bases aligning to TRBD1. Trimming at V came to 6 bases and at J to 0 bases, leaving 6 bases not matched to a gene. The CDR3 has 16 amino acids. The V gene's germline CDR1 is ENHRY and CDR2 SYGVKD. The CDR3 bases are TGTGCCATCAGCCGGGACAGGGGGAAAGCTAACTATGGCTACACCTTC. It encodes CAISRDRGKANYGYTF.

This chain links TRBV7-9 with TRBJ1-1; no definite D call. The ends were cut back, 4 bases at V and 11 bases at J, with 11 bases in the middle. In germline, CDR1 is SEHNR, CDR2 FQNEAQ (reference sequence). The CDR3 sequence is 11 residues long. This chain's CDR3 is CASSWTREAFF. DNA of the CDR3: TGTGCCAGCAGCTGGACCCGGGAGGCTTTCTTT.

The chain couples TRBV7-2 to TRBJ1-4; the D gene is possibly TRBD1 (5 bases). V was cut by 0 bases and J by 11 bases, with 10 bases left in between. Germline V gene sequence: CDR1 SGHTA, CDR2 FQGNSA. The CDR3 totals 13 residues. This chain's CDR3 is CASSLASKGKLFF. The CDR3 DNA sequence: TGTGCCAGCAGCTTAGCTTCTAAGGGGAAACTGTTTTTT.

The rearrangement links TRBV5-1 to TRBJ2-1; TRBD2 matches 7 bases. The CDR3 has 15 amino acids. The germline CDR1 and CDR2 sequences are SGHRS and YFSETQ. After removal of 0 bases from V and 5 bases from J, the junction contained 5 bases not matched to a gene. The CDR3 nucleotides are TGCGCCAGCAGCTTGGATTTTGCGGGAGACAATGAGCAGTTCTTC. It yields the protein CASSLDFAGDNEQFF.

V gene TRBV5-4 combines with J gene TRBJ1-6; 10 bases are a match to TRBD1. Germline CDR1 reads SGHNT; CDR2 reads YYREEE (reference sequence). This CDR3 spans 15 amino acids. V lost 0 bases to trimming and J lost 10 bases; unmatched junction nucleotides: 4. CDR3 DNA: TGTGCCAGCAGCTTGGGGACAGGGGGACAGTCACCCCTCCACTTT. It yields the protein CASSLGTGGQSPLHF.

CDR3 loop: CASSPRGIYEQYF. CDR3 DNA: TGTGCCAGCAGCCCCCGGGGGATCTACGAGCAGTACTTC. This chain connects TRBV11-3 to TRBJ2-7; a weak D match, TRBD2 (6 bases). With 5 bases removed from V and 3 bases from J, the gap between germline ends came to 11 bases. The CDR3 covers 13 residues. The germline V gene has CDR1 SGHNT and CDR2 YENEEA.

V gene TRBV30 combines with J gene TRBJ1-1; tentatively, D is TRBD1 (6 bases). Trimming cost V 4 bases and J 4 bases, with 13 bases left between them. CDR3 length: 13 residues. Germline-derived CDR1 and CDR2 are GTSNPN and SVGIG (reference sequence). CDR3 sequence reads: CAWTQGRVTEAFF. The CDR3 DNA reads TGTGCCTGGACTCAGGGGAGGGTCACTGAAGCTTTCTTT.

The chain is built from TRBV3-1 (or the pseudogene TRBV3-2) and TRBJ2-2; D possibly corresponds to TRBD2 (6 bases). The V gene lost 5 bases and the J gene lost 4 bases, with 11 bases spanning the gap. The CDR3 sequence is 14 residues long. Germline lookup yields CDR1 LGHDT and CDR2 YNNKEL (reference sequence). The CDR3 region is CASSRRGVTGELFF. The CDR3 nucleotides read TGTGCCAGCAGCAGGAGGGGTGTCACCGGGGAGCTGTTTTTT.

The chain combines TRBV11-2 with TRBJ2-3; possible D gene TRBD2, 6 bases. CDR1 SGHAT and CDR2 FQNNGV come from the germline V gene. The V gene lost 3 bases and the J gene lost 2 bases, with 12 bases spanning the gap. The CDR3 length is 15 residues. CDR3 residues: CASSFLAEPTDTQYF. CDR3 sequence (DNA): TGTGCCAGCAGCTTCTTAGCGGAACCCACAGATACGCAGTATTTT.

This chain uses TRBV11-3 with TRBJ2-2, with 7 positions matching TRBD2. Germline V lookup: CDR1 SGHNT, CDR2 YENEEA. Trimming took 5 bases from V and 4 from J; bases not matched to a gene: 13. This CDR3 has 17 amino acids. CDR3 bases: TGTGCCAGCAGCCCGGGGGGTTGGGGGTTGAGCACCGGGGAGCTGTTTTTT. This sequence encodes CASSPGGWGLSTGELFF.

V and J are TRBV11-2 and TRBJ1-5; TRBD1 matches at 11 bases. The V segment lost 5 bases and the J segment 0 bases; nucleotides outside the gene matches: 12. This CDR3 has 19 residues. In germline, CDR1 is SGHAT, CDR2 FQNNGV. The CDR3, as DNA: TGTGCCAGCAGCCTTCCGGGACAGGGGGTGACTAATAGCAATCAGCCCCAGCATTTT. It codes for CASSLPGQGVTNSNQPQHF.

This chain joins TRBV13 and TRBJ2-7, with 9 bases matching TRBD2. Germline trimming cut 3 bases from V and 3 bases from J; bases unmatched to any gene: 3. There are 14 residues in the CDR3. CDR1 and CDR2 (germline): PRHDT, FYEKMQ (reference sequence). The chain's CDR3 is CASSFAGGGYEQYF. In nucleotides, the CDR3 is TGTGCCAGCAGCTTCGCGGGAGGGGGCTACGAGCAGTACTTC.

This clone was detected once. The genes are TRBV5-4 and TRBJ2-7, with 10 nucleotides matching TRBD2. Germline loops: CDR1 SGHNT, CDR2 YYREEE (reference sequence). The J segment lost 1 base and the V segment lost 0 bases, leaving 1 base of the junction unmatched. The CDR3 loop spans 15 amino acids. As DNA, the CDR3 is TGTGCCAGCAGCTTGGGGACTAGCGGTTCCTACGAGCAGTACTTC. Residues: CASSLGTSGSYEQYF.

This clone was found once. The V and J genes are TRBV18 and TRBJ1-5; D not resolved. V was trimmed by 5 bases and J by 3 bases, leaving 14 bases between them. Per germline, CDR1 KGHSH and CDR2 LQKENI. The CDR3 sequence is 15 residues long. CDR3 amino acids: CASSEYSGNNQPQHF. The CDR3 DNA is TGTGCCAGCTCAGAGTACTCGGGGAACAATCAGCCCCAGCATTTT.

CDR3 DNA: TGTGCCAGCAGTGCACGGGACAGGGAGGGCACAGATACGCAGTATTTT. Translation: CASSARDREGTDTQYF. This chain uses TRBV6-1 with TRBJ2-3, with TRBD1 matching over 9 bases. Germline lookup yields CDR1 MNHNS and CDR2 SASEGT. The CDR3 runs 16 residues. The J segment lost 1 base and the V segment lost 4 bases, leaving 6 bases of the junction unmatched.

This clone was counted a single time. CDR3 amino acids: CASSQRGQADNSPLHF. The CDR3 bases are TGTGCCAGCAGCCAACGAGGACAGGCAGATAATTCACCCCTCCACTTT. V gene TRBV4-2 combines with J gene TRBJ1-6; TRBD1 agrees at 7 bases. Germline CDR1 reads LGHNA; CDR2 reads YNFKEQ. The V and J ends lost 2 bases and 5 bases, in that order; junction bases with no gene match: 6. CDR3 length: 16 amino acids.

The rearrangement uses TRBV7-3 and TRBJ2-1; 13 nucleotides align to TRBD2. Germline CDR1 and CDR2: SGHTA and FQGTGA. With 5 bases clipped from V and 2 bases from J, the junction kept 6 bases outside the gene matches. The CDR3 runs to 17 residues. The chain's CDR3 is CASSTTSGRATYNEQFF. CDR3 nucleotide sequence: TGTGCCAGCAGCACAACTAGCGGGAGGGCAACCTACAATGAGCAGTTCTTC.

The chain carries TRBV27 and TRBJ2-5, with 9 bases aligning to TRBD2. The V segment lost 10 bases and the J segment 5 bases; nucleotides outside the gene matches: 20. This CDR3 is built from 17 residues. Germline V gives CDR1 MNHEY, CDR2 SMNVEV (reference sequence). CDR3 residues: CATAILRGRGGLETQYF. The CDR3, as DNA: TGTGCCACCGCGATACTTAGGGGGCGGGGGGGCCTGGAGACCCAGTACTTC.

The rearrangement uses TRBV2 and TRBJ1-2; no reliable D call. V lost 1 base and J lost 5, with 5 bases in between. The CDR3 extends over 12 amino acids. Germline V gene lookup returns CDR1 SNHLY and CDR2 FYNNEI. CDR3 loop: CASSEGTYGYTF. CDR3 nucleotides: TGTGCCAGCAGTGAAGGGACTTATGGCTACACCTTC.

This chain joins TRBV3-1 (or the pseudogene TRBV3-2) and TRBJ2-2, with 7 bases lining up with TRBD2. The CDR3 totals 18 residues. J gave up 7 bases and V 0 bases, and 14 bases lay outside the gene matches. Per germline, CDR1 LGHDT and CDR2 YNNKEL (reference sequence). CDR3 DNA: TGTGCCAGCAGCCAAGATGCCCCGATCGCGGGAGCGGGCGGGGAGCTGTTTTTT. Its protein product is CASSQDAPIAGAGGELFF.